This TCR beta chain is from a study of blood T cell repertoires in COVID-19. As for the study in general: Acute and convalescent COVID-19 specimens originated in the United States, Italy and Spain. T cells, B-cell-depleted T cells, or PBMCs supplied cDNA or gDNA.

Methods used by the authors: Reference gene primer amplification in the assay estimated nucleated cell counts. The repertoire was sequenced with immunoSEQ multiplex PCR; TCRdb's copy has only in-frame clones and lacks some. V and J calls and clone size are copied from that table; D and trimming were computed from the DNA. Of about 140,000 clones in the sample, over 75% are singletons; the top ten hold over 2.5%. Germline lookup yields CDR1 SGHNT and CDR2 YYREEE (reference sequence). The CDR3 totals 16 residues. V lost 1 base and J lost 4, with 16 bases in between. The chain combines TRBV5-4 with TRBJ2-3; D unclear. This sequence originates from a man over 45 with acute or convalescent COVID-19. The specimen was peripheral blood. Here the CDR3 reads CASSLNYGSRADTQYF. CDR3 sequence (DNA): TGTGCCAGCAGCTTGAACTACGGCTCTCGCGCAGATACGCAGTATTTT.